This section outlines one TCR beta chain sequence together with its context. The antigen remains undetermined. The CDR3 spans 16 residues. Germline CDR1 and CDR2: MGHDK and SYGVNS. The junction had 7 bases not matched to a gene; V was cut back by 5 bases and J by 5 bases. Primers: 60 Vbeta forward and 13 Jbeta reverse. Measured with immunoSEQ multiplex PCR; TCRdb has only the in-frame clones, and not every one. The sample has under 200,000 clones, 73% seen once. This record comes from a study of cytomegalovirus exposure and HLA in healthy donors. Turning to the study itself: Previous work identified 100 million or so unique TCR beta sequences from around 200 million T cells. General study points: Excluded: some indistinguishable V segments such as TRBV6-2 and TRBV6-3. When analyzed later, a missense DCLRE1C variant was found to be linked to TCR beta V- and J-gene trimming.

The sample was PBMCs. The V gene is TRBV25-1, the J gene TRBJ2-3; 13 bases map to TRBD2. The clonotype comes from a woman aged 25 to 39 in good health and CMV-seronegative. CDR3: CASSPTSGGRRDTQYF. In DNA, the CDR3 is TGTGCCAGCAGTCCGACTAGCGGGGGGCGTAGAGATACGCAGTATTTT.